The present entry profiles one T cell receptor (beta chain) with its context. Its antigen remains unidentified. The data belong to a study of regulatory T cells in long-lasting Graves disease. With 3 bases clipped from V and 8 bases from J, the junction kept 8 bases outside the gene matches. The length of the CDR3 is 14 residues. The germline CDR1 and CDR2 sequences are DFQATT and SNEGSKA (reference sequence). Time point specified: newly diagnosed GD, antithyroid drugs for less than 3 months. There was RNA extracted from PBMCs, and the TCR library was made from it. Regarding the study as a whole: Not thyroid tissue but only peripheral blood was studied. Persistent disease favored TRBV28, TRBJ1-2 and TRBJ2-5.

Construction of TCR beta libraries relied on iRepertoire HTBI primers and on Arm-PCR targeting CDR3 regions. TCRdb reprocessed the multiplex PCR reads via MiXCR and lists one record per CDR3 protein. The table shows hundreds of thousands of distinct CDR3 sequences, with about 15% occurring only once. These same records also appear under a second study, on T cells in Graves' hyperthyroidism and ophthalmopathy. That publication notes: Patients were excluded because of uncontrolled infection, other autoimmune disease, pregnancy or lactation. TCR CDR3 underwent first-round RT-PCR with the HTBI primer set.

This chain links TRBV20-1 with TRBJ1-4, with 8 bases identical to TRBD1. The material was peripheral blood mononuclear cells (PBMCs), obtained at new diagnosis, from a patient treated with antithyroid drugs. The TCR originated in a woman in her twenties or thirties with Graves disease. CDR3 sequence reads: CSASLGQGREKLFF. In nucleotides, the CDR3 is TGCAGTGCTAGCCTAGGACAGGGAAGGGAAAAACTGTTTTTT.